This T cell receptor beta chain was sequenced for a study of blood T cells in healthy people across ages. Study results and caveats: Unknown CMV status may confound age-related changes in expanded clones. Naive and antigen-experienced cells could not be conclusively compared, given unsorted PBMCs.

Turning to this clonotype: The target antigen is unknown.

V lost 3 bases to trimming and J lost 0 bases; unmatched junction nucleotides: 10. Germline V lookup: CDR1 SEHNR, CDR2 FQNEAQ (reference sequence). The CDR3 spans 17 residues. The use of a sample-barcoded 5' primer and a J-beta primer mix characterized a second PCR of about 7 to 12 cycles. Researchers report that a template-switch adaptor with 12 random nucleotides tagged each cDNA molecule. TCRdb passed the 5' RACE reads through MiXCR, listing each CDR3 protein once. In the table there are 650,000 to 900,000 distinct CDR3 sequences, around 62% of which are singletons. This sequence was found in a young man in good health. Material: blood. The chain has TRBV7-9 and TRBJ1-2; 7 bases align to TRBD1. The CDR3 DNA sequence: TGTGCCAGCAGCTTTTCACCTGGGACAGCCACTAACTATGGCTACACCTTC. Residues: CASSFSPGTATNYGYTF.